Presented here are 15 T cell receptor beta chains from one specimen sequenced in a study of cytomegalovirus exposure and HLA in healthy donors (TCRdb year 2017). The library was prepared using the immunoSEQ multiplex PCR assay. For the multiplex PCR, a mixture combining 60 forward primers for TCR Vbeta segments and 13 reverse primers for TCR Jbeta segments was used. TCRdb stores this immuneACCESS table with in-frame sequences only. Part of the clones is absent; in the studies checked, under half of the shortfall reflects unresolved V genes, and no reason is known for the rest. The table for this sample shows around 160,000 clones. The leading ten clones occupy around 1.5% of the sample. The sequencing sample was made of PBMCs. The origin of the receptors is a woman between 45 and 60 years old in good health and CMV-seronegative.

J is TRBJ1-1 and V is TRBV7-2; D not resolved. Trimming removed 4 bases at V and 0 bases at J, with 15 bases between. Germline V lookup: CDR1 SGHTA, CDR2 FQGNSA. The CDR3 runs 16 residues. The CDR3 sequence is CASSSRGPPMNTEAFF. The CDR3 DNA sequence: TGTGCCAGCAGCTCACGCGGCCCTCCCATGAACACTGAAGCTTTCTTT.

The rearrangement links TRBV5-1 to TRBJ2-2; D is unclear. With 2 bases removed from V and 7 bases from J, the gap between germline ends came to 6 bases. Germline V gene sequence: CDR1 SGHRS, CDR2 YFSETQ. The CDR3 sequence is 12 residues long. The chain's CDR3 is CASSFSSGELFF. In DNA form, the CDR3 reads TGCGCCAGCAGCTTCTCTAGCGGGGAGCTGTTTTTT.

The rearrangement joins TRBV29-1 to TRBJ1-4, with D possibly TRBD1 on 6 matching bases. There are 13 residues in the CDR3. Trimming took off 6 bases at V and 6 bases at J, with 14 bases between the two ends. Germline CDR1 reads SQVTM; CDR2 reads ANQGSEA. The chain's CDR3 is CSVKTGWDEKLFF. The CDR3 DNA sequence: TGCAGCGTCAAGACAGGATGGGATGAAAAACTGTTTTTT.

This CDR3 is CASSPGDRANEKLFF. As DNA, the CDR3 is TGTGCCAGCTCACCAGGGGACAGGGCTAATGAAAAACTGTTTTTT. The chain recombines TRBV18 with TRBJ1-4; TRBD1 matches at 9 bases. This CDR3 has 15 amino acids. CDR1 KGHSH and CDR2 LQKENI come from the germline V gene. Losses at the gene ends were 2 bases for V and 3 bases for J; bases not matched to a gene: 1.

V is TRBV5-1 and J is TRBJ1-4; tentatively, D is TRBD1 (6 bases). Between the trimmed V and J ends, which lost 2 bases and 5 bases, there was a span of 7 bases. This CDR3 is built from 13 residues. Germline loops: CDR1 SGHRS, CDR2 YFSETQ. This CDR3 is CASSLGQNEKLFF. CDR3 DNA sequence: TGCGCCAGCAGCTTAGGACAGAATGAAAAACTGTTTTTT.

V usage is TRBV4-2 and J usage is TRBJ2-2; unclear D gene. V was cut by 5 bases and J by 1 base, with 8 bases left in between. The CDR3 consists of 14 residues. The germline V gene encodes CDR1 LGHNA and CDR2 YNFKEQ. The CDR3 loop is CASSVQWNTGELFF. The CDR3 DNA follows: TGTGCCAGCAGCGTACAGTGGAACACCGGGGAGCTGTTTTTT.

The chain combines TRBV2 with TRBJ2-1; D call uncertain. In germline, CDR1 is SNHLY, CDR2 FYNNEI. This CDR3 comprises 12 residues. Trimming stripped 7 bases from V and 5 bases from J, with 9 bases between. CDR3 region: CASTAGHNEQFF. The CDR3 bases are TGTGCCAGCACGGCAGGTCACAATGAGCAGTTCTTC. Complete variable domain (other parts from reference TRBV2 and TRBJ2-1): EPEVTQTPSHQVTQMGQEVILRCVPISNHLYFYWYRQILGQKVEFLVSFYNNEISEKSEIFDDQFSVERPDGSNFTLKIRSTKLEDSAMYFCASTAGHNEQFFGPGTRLTVL.

The chain recombines TRBV7-3 with TRBJ2-7, with D possibly matching TRBD1 (5 bases). The ends were cut back, 2 bases at V and 5 bases at J, with 16 bases in the middle. The CDR3 sequence is 15 residues long. CDR1 is SGHTA and CDR2 is FQGTGA in the germline V gene. CDR3 nucleotides: TGTGCCAGCAGCTTATCTTACAGGCCCATCCACGAGCAGTACTTC. It codes for CASSLSYRPIHEQYF.

The chain is built from TRBV19 and TRBJ2-7, with TRBD1 as a possible D gene (6 bases). Per the germline V gene, CDR1 is LNHDA and CDR2 is SQIVND (reference sequence). The CDR3 loop spans 12 amino acids. Trimming removed 9 bases at V and 7 bases at J, with 16 bases between. The CDR3 protein is CARANRVEEQYF. DNA for the CDR3: TGTGCCAGGGCGAACAGGGTGGAAGAGCAGTACTTC.

The chain recombines TRBV7-2 with TRBJ2-5; possible D gene TRBD1, 6 bases. Trimming took off 5 bases at V and 2 bases at J, with 12 bases between the two ends. The CDR3 spans 14 residues. Germline V lookup: CDR1 SGHTA, CDR2 FQGNSA. The CDR3: CASSLDRRQETQYF. The CDR3 nucleotides are TGTGCCAGCAGCCTGGACAGACGACAAGAGACCCAGTACTTC.

To note about this clone: This CDR3 is also generated by other DNA sequences in the sample. This chain links TRBV6-1 with TRBJ2-5; TRBD2 aligns across 8 bases. Looked up from germline, CDR1 is MNHNS and CDR2 is SASEGT. V was pared by 4 bases and J by 2 bases, with 6 bases of the junction left unmatched. This CDR3 spans 15 amino acids. The CDR3 spells CASSAALAGQETQYF. For the CDR3, the DNA is TGTGCCAGCAGTGCCGCGCTAGCGGGTCAAGAGACCCAGTACTTC.

The chain employs TRBV7-9 and TRBJ2-7, with 9 bases identical to TRBD1. V shed 5 bases, J shed 3 bases, and the junction held 8 bases outside the gene matches. CDR1 and CDR2 from the germline V gene are SEHNR and FQNEAQ (reference sequence). The CDR3 is 15 amino acids. CDR3 amino acids: CASSPWTGVLYEQYF. The CDR3 region has the DNA TGTGCCAGCAGCCCTTGGACAGGGGTCCTCTACGAGCAGTACTTC.

Concerning this clone: One end of the junction varies from germline; a read error may be responsible. This chain joins TRBV2 and TRBJ1-2; 7 bases are a match to TRBD1. The length of the CDR3 is 11 residues. Germline V gene sequence: CDR1 SNHLY, CDR2 FYNNEI. The chain's CDR3 is CASSEGQGGGF. The CDR3, as DNA: TGTGCCAGCAGTGAAGGACAGGGCGGAGGATTC. Full variable domain (remainder filled in from reference TRBV2 and TRBJ1-2): EPEVTQTPSHQVTQMGQEVILRCVPISNHLYFYWYRQILGQKVEFLVSFYNNEISEKSEIFDDQFSVERPDGSNFTLKIRSTKLEDSAMYFCASSEGQGGGFGSGTRLTVV.

This chain connects TRBV27 to TRBJ2-7, with 7 bases fitting TRBD1. The CDR3 totals 13 residues. J gave up 5 bases and V 6 bases, and 7 bases lay outside the gene matches. Germline V gene lookup returns CDR1 MNHEY and CDR2 SMNVEV (reference sequence). The CDR3 coding sequence is TGTGCCAGCAGGCCGACAGGGAACGACGAGCAGTACTTC. Translated, it gives CASRPTGNDEQYF.

The chain recombines TRBV5-1 with TRBJ1-2; D gene uncertain. CDR1 is SGHRS and CDR2 is YFSETQ in the germline V gene. The CDR3 runs 12 residues. The V and J ends lost 5 bases and 6 bases respectively, with 11 bases between them. This CDR3 is CASSPQSDGYTF. The CDR3 DNA reads TGCGCCAGCAGTCCCCAATCGGATGGCTACACCTTC.